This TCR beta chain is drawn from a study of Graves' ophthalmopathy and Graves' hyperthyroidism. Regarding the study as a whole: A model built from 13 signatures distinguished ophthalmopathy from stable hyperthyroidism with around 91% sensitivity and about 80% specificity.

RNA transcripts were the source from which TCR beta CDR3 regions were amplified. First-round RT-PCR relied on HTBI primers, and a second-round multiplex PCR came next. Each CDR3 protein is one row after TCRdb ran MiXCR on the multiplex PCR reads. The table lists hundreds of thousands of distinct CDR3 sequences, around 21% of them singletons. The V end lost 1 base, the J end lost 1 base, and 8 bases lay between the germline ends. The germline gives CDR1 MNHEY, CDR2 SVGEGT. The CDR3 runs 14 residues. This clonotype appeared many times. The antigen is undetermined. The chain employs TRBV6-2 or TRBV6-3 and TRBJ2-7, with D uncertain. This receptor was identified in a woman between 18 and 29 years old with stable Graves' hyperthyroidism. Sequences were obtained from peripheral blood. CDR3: CASSYLLESYEQYF. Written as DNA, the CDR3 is TGTGCCAGCAGTTACTTACTGGAATCCTACGAGCAGTACTTC.